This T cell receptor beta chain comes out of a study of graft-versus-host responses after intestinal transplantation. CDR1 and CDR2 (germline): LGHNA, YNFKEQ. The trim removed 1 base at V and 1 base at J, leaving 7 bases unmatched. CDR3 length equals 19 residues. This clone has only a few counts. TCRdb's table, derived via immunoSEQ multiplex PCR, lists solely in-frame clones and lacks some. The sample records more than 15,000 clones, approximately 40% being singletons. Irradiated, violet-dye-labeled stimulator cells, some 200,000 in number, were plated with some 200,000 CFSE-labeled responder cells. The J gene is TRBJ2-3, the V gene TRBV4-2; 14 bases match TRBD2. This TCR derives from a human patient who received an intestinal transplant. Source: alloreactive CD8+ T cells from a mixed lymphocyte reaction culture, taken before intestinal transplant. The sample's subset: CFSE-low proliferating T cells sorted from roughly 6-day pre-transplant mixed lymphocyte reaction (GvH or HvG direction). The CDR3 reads CASSQGAGTSGRGTDTQYF. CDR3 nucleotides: TGTGCCAGCAGCCAAGGGGCCGGGACTAGCGGGAGAGGCACAGATACGCAGTATTTT.